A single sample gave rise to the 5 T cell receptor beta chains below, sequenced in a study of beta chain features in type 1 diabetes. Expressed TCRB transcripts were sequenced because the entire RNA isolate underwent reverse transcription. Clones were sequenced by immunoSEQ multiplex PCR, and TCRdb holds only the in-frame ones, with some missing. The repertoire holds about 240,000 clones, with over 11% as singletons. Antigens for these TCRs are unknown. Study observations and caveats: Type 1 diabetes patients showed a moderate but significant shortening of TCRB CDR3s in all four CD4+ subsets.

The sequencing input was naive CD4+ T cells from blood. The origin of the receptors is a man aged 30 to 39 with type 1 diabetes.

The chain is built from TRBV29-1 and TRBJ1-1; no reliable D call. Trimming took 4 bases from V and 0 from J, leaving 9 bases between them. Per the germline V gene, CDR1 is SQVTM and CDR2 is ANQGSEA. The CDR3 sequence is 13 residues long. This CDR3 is CSVGLRLNTEAFF. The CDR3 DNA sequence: TGCAGCGTTGGTCTGCGGCTGAACACTGAAGCTTTCTTT.

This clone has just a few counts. The DNA of the CDR3 is TGTGCCAGCAGTGAATACAACGGGGAGCTGTTTTTT. It codes for CASSEYNGELFF. The chain has TRBV6-1 and TRBJ2-2, with D hard to call. The CDR3 extends over 12 amino acids. Trimming shortened V by 2 bases and J by 7 bases, and 5 bases separated the two germline ends. Germline CDR1 reads MNHNS; CDR2 reads SASEGT.

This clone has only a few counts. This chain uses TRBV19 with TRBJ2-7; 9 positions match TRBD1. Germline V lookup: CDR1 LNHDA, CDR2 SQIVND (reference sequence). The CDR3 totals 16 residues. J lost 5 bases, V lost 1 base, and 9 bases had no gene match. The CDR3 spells CASSIAPGQGFDEQYF. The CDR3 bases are TGTGCCAGTAGTATAGCGCCGGGACAGGGTTTCGACGAGCAGTACTTC.

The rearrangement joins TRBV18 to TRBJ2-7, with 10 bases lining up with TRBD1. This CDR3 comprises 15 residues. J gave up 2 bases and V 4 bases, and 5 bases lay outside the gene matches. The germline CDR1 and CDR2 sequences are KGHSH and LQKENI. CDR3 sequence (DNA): TGTGCCAGCTCACGGGACAGGGGACCCACCTACGAGCAGTACTTC. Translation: CASSRDRGPTYEQYF.

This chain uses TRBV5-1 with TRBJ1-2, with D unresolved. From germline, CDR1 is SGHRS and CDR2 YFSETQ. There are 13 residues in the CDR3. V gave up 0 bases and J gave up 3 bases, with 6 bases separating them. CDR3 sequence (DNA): TGCGCCAGCAGCTTGGAACAGCACTATGGCTACACCTTC. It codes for CASSLEQHYGYTF.